A selection of T cell receptor beta chains follows, all from one sample in a study of PD-L1 blockade in urothelial cancer. The repertoire was sequenced with immunoSEQ multiplex PCR; TCRdb's copy has only in-frame clones and lacks some. The sample records tens of thousands of clones, approximately 87% being singletons. The sample consisted of PBMCs, taken around atezolizumab (anti-PD-L1) treatment. The receptor source for this set is a man between 45 and 60 years old with urothelial cancer. Both conserved end residues are part of each CDR3. D genes are given only for firm matches. Part of the rows lack a size; the others show once, few, many or a class for expanded clones.

abundance: -; d_gene: TRBD2; v_gene: TRBV19; j_gene: TRBJ2-3; CDR3aa: CASSILLAGRTDTQYF; CDR3nt: TGTGCCAGTAGTATATTACTAGCGGGGCGCACAGATACGCAGTATTTT
abundance: -; d_gene: TRBD2; v_gene: TRBV30; j_gene: TRBJ2-2; CDR3aa: CAWRHLRGGNTGELFF; CDR3nt: TGTGCCTGGAGACACCTGCGGGGGGGCAATACCGGGGAGCTGTTTTTT
abundance: -; d_gene: TRBD2; v_gene: TRBV27; j_gene: TRBJ2-5; CDR3aa: CASSLNLAGGRETQYF; CDR3nt: TGTGCCAGCAGTTTGAACCTAGCGGGAGGGCGAGAGACCCAGTACTTC
abundance: -; d_gene: TRBD2; v_gene: TRBV2; j_gene: TRBJ2-3; CDR3aa: CASIRAGGTDTQYF; CDR3nt: TGTGCCAGCATACGAGCGGGGGGTACAGATACGCAGTATTTT
abundance: -; d_gene: TRBD2; v_gene: TRBV6-1; j_gene: TRBJ2-3; CDR3aa: CASSEWTSGGADTQYF; CDR3nt: TGTGCCAGCAGTGAGTGGACTAGCGGGGGGGCAGATACGCAGTATTTT
abundance: -; d_gene: TRBD2; v_gene: TRBV5-1; j_gene: TRBJ2-3; CDR3aa: CASRQTGGSSDTQYF; CDR3nt: TGCGCCAGCAGGCAGACGGGGGGGTCCTCAGATACGCAGTATTTT
abundance: once; d_gene: -; v_gene: TRBV6-5; j_gene: TRBJ2-1; CDR3aa: CASSRVRGAGDEQFF; CDR3nt: TGTGCCAGCAGTCGGGTCCGGGGGGCTGGGGATGAGCAGTTCTTC
abundance: -; d_gene: TRBD1; v_gene: TRBV19; j_gene: TRBJ2-5; CDR3aa: CASSTHRGNAAETQYF; CDR3nt: TGTGCCAGTAGTACCCACAGGGGAAATGCGGCAGAGACCCAGTACTTC
abundance: -; d_gene: TRBD2; v_gene: TRBV9; j_gene: TRBJ2-1; CDR3aa: CASSVSSGGDNEQFF; CDR3nt: TGTGCCAGCAGCGTATCTAGCGGGGGGGACAATGAGCAGTTCTTC
abundance: -; d_gene: TRBD2; v_gene: TRBV29-1; j_gene: TRBJ2-2; CDR3aa: CSVEGGGRAGELFF; CDR3nt: TGCAGCGTTGAAGGGGGGGGGAGGGCCGGGGAGCTGTTTTTT
abundance: -; d_gene: TRBD2; v_gene: TRBV11-2; j_gene: TRBJ2-3; CDR3aa: CASSLGSGRGTDTQYF; CDR3nt: TGTGCCAGCAGCTTGGGTAGCGGGAGAGGCACAGATACGCAGTATTTT
abundance: -; d_gene: -; v_gene: TRBV10-2; j_gene: TRBJ2-7; CDR3aa: CASLADSYEQYF; CDR3nt: TGCGCCAGCTTGGCCGACTCCTACGAGCAGTACTTC
abundance: -; d_gene: -; v_gene: TRBV9; j_gene: TRBJ2-2; CDR3aa: CASRAQGRTGELFF; CDR3nt: TGTGCCAGCAGAGCTCAGGGTCGCACCGGGGAGCTGTTTTTT
abundance: few; d_gene: -; v_gene: TRBV27; j_gene: TRBJ2-1; CDR3aa: CASSFSRTGLGYNEQFF; CDR3nt: TGTGCCAGCAGTTTTTCACGTACAGGGTTGGGGTACAATGAGCAGTTCTTC
abundance: -; d_gene: TRBD2; v_gene: TRBV25-1; j_gene: TRBJ2-1; CDR3aa: CASSDPGLAGGLRNEQFF; CDR3nt: TGTGCCAGCAGTGACCCGGGACTAGCGGGGGGGCTCAGGAATGAGCAGTTCTTC
abundance: -; d_gene: -; v_gene: TRBV6-6; j_gene: TRBJ2-1; CDR3aa: CASSYRGWEQFF; CDR3nt: TGTGCCAGCAGTTACCGCGGGTGGGAGCAGTTCTTC
abundance: -; d_gene: TRBD2; v_gene: TRBV9; j_gene: TRBJ2-1; CDR3aa: CASSVGGEGSYNEQFF; CDR3nt: TGTGCCAGCAGCGTAGGGGGGGAGGGGTCCTACAATGAGCAGTTCTTC
abundance: -; d_gene: -; v_gene: TRBV7-6; j_gene: TRBJ2-1; CDR3aa: CASSDQLGPRYNEQFF; CDR3nt: TGTGCCAGCAGCGATCAACTAGGCCCCAGATACAATGAGCAGTTCTTC
abundance: once; d_gene: TRBD2; v_gene: TRBV5-4; j_gene: TRBJ2-1; CDR3aa: CASRPGLANYNEQFF; CDR3nt: TGTGCCAGCAGACCGGGACTAGCGAACTACAATGAGCAGTTCTTC
abundance: -; d_gene: -; v_gene: TRBV18; j_gene: TRBJ2-1; CDR3aa: CASSGRDSSSYNEQFF; CDR3nt: TGTGCCAGCTCAGGCCGGGACTCGAGCTCCTACAATGAGCAGTTCTTC
abundance: -; d_gene: -; v_gene: TRBV7-9; j_gene: TRBJ1-1; CDR3aa: CASSLGGQGAFF; CDR3nt: TGTGCCAGCAGCTTAGGAGGTCAGGGAGCTTTCTTT
abundance: -; d_gene: TRBD2; v_gene: TRBV7-6; j_gene: TRBJ2-1; CDR3aa: CASSFPGGRNEQFF; CDR3nt: TGTGCCAGCAGCTTCCCGGGAGGGAGAAATGAGCAGTTCTTC
abundance: -; d_gene: TRBD1; v_gene: TRBV4-2; j_gene: TRBJ2-7; CDR3aa: CASSTGQGDYEQYF; CDR3nt: TGTGCCAGCAGCACGGGACAGGGGGATTACGAGCAGTACTTC
abundance: -; d_gene: TRBD2; v_gene: TRBV5-1; j_gene: TRBJ2-1; CDR3aa: CASSLLASGNRNEQFF; CDR3nt: TGCGCCAGCAGCCTCTTAGCTAGCGGGAATAGGAATGAGCAGTTCTTC
abundance: -; d_gene: -; v_gene: TRBV29-1; j_gene: TRBJ2-1; CDR3aa: CSVEEVVVYNEQFF; CDR3nt: TGCAGCGTTGAAGAAGTAGTTGTGTACAATGAGCAGTTCTTC
abundance: -; d_gene: -; v_gene: TRBV28; j_gene: TRBJ1-1; CDR3aa: CASSFLYTEAFF; CDR3nt: TGTGCCAGCAGTTTCTTATACACTGAAGCTTTCTTT
abundance: -; d_gene: -; v_gene: TRBV18; j_gene: TRBJ2-5; CDR3aa: CASSPDGGRGTQYF; CDR3nt: TGTGCCAGCTCACCCGACGGAGGGCGTGGGACCCAGTACTTC
abundance: once; d_gene: TRBD1; v_gene: TRBV4-1; j_gene: TRBJ2-2; CDR3aa: CASSPALRDRGTGELFF; CDR3nt: TGCGCCAGCAGCCCAGCCCTCCGGGACAGGGGAACCGGGGAGCTGTTTTTT
abundance: few; d_gene: TRBD1; v_gene: TRBV2; j_gene: TRBJ2-3; CDR3aa: CASSAQGATDTQYF; CDR3nt: TGTGCCAGCAGCGCCCAGGGGGCCACAGATACGCAGTATTTT
abundance: few; d_gene: -; v_gene: TRBV7-3; j_gene: TRBJ1-4; CDR3aa: CASSPVGGRGEKLFF; CDR3nt: TGTGCCAGCAGCCCCGTGGGCGGGAGGGGTGAAAAACTGTTTTTT
abundance: -; d_gene: -; v_gene: TRBV5-1; j_gene: TRBJ2-1; CDR3aa: CASSFGGGEQFF; CDR3nt: TGCGCCAGCAGCTTTGGAGGGGGCGAGCAGTTCTTC
abundance: -; d_gene: -; v_gene: TRBV7-6; j_gene: TRBJ1-3; CDR3aa: CASSRQGIAGNTIYF; CDR3nt: TGTGCCAGCAGTCGTCAGGGAATAGCTGGAAACACCATATATTTT
abundance: -; d_gene: -; v_gene: TRBV5-6; j_gene: TRBJ2-3; CDR3aa: CASSLAQSYTDTQYF; CDR3nt: TGTGCCAGCAGCTTGGCTCAGTCTTACACAGATACGCAGTATTTT
abundance: -; d_gene: -; v_gene: TRBV28; j_gene: TRBJ1-4; CDR3aa: CASSQITGNEKLFF; CDR3nt: TGTGCCAGCAGTCAAATTACAGGAAATGAAAAACTGTTTTTT
abundance: -; d_gene: TRBD2; v_gene: TRBV27; j_gene: TRBJ2-1; CDR3aa: CASRVTSGASYNEQFF; CDR3nt: TGTGCCAGCAGGGTGACTAGCGGGGCATCCTACAATGAGCAGTTCTTC
abundance: -; d_gene: TRBD2; v_gene: TRBV19; j_gene: TRBJ2-7; CDR3aa: CASSIDSSGTTYEQYF; CDR3nt: TGTGCCAGTAGTATAGATTCTAGCGGGACAACCTACGAGCAGTACTTC
abundance: -; d_gene: -; v_gene: TRBV28; j_gene: TRBJ1-5; CDR3aa: CASSLLEGAGNQPQHF; CDR3nt: TGTGCCAGCAGTTTATTAGAGGGTGCCGGTAATCAGCCCCAGCATTTT
abundance: -; d_gene: TRBD2; v_gene: TRBV4-3; j_gene: TRBJ2-3; CDR3aa: CASSQLADTDTQYF; CDR3nt: TGCGCCAGCAGCCAGCTAGCGGACACAGATACGCAGTATTTT
abundance: -; d_gene: -; v_gene: TRBV28; j_gene: TRBJ1-5; CDR3aa: CASSLIAVQPQHF; CDR3nt: TGTGCCAGCAGTTTGATTGCAGTTCAGCCCCAGCATTTT
abundance: -; d_gene: -; v_gene: TRBV10-2; j_gene: TRBJ2-2; CDR3aa: CASSVANTGELFF; CDR3nt: TGCGCCAGCAGCGTAGCGAACACCGGGGAGCTGTTTTTT
abundance: -; d_gene: TRBD2; v_gene: TRBV29-1; j_gene: TRBJ2-1; CDR3aa: CSVEDQGGSGGFYNEQFF; CDR3nt: TGCAGCGTTGAAGATCAGGGGGGTAGCGGGGGGTTCTACAATGAGCAGTTCTTC
abundance: once; d_gene: -; v_gene: TRBV10-1; j_gene: TRBJ1-1; CDR3aa: CASRATGNTEAFF; CDR3nt: TGCGCCAGCAGGGCGACAGGGAACACTGAAGCTTTCTTT